This T cell receptor (beta chain) originates from a study of T-cell reconstitution after alpha-beta-depleted transplantation in children. Preparation of the TCRbeta library involved a method that used unique molecular identifiers. TCRdb redid the calling of the PCR reads with MiXCR, one entry per CDR3 protein. The data contain some 240,000 distinct CDR3 sequences, 9.7% of them singletons. The sequence was collected from a human donor who donated a stem cell graft to a child with SCID. The sequencing here drew on PBMCs from the stem cell graft donor, taken from the stem cell graft.

The CDR3 region is CASSQGQLRGASGNQPQHF. As DNA, the CDR3 is TGCGCCAGCAGCCAGGGACAGTTGAGGGGGGCATCCGGCAATCAGCCCCAGCATTTT. V is TRBV4-1 and J is TRBJ1-5, with 7 bases lining up with TRBD1. This CDR3 region has 19 residues. Germline-derived CDR1 and CDR2 are MGHRA and YSYEKL. Trimming cost V 3 bases and J 2 bases; bases outside gene matches: 16.